These T cell receptor beta chains were read from a single sample in a study of blood T cells in healthy people across ages. TCRdb re-derived calls from the 5' RACE reads in MiXCR, one entry per CDR3 protein. In the table there are fewer than 1 million distinct CDR3 sequences, under 45% of which are singletons. Source material: blood. Receptor source: a man in his sixties in good health. CDR3s include the opening cysteine and the closing phenylalanine or tryptophan. A D gene is named only where the DNA matches it firmly. Size is omitted from some rows. Given values are once, few, many or a class for expanded clones.

CDR3aa,CDR3nt,d_gene,v_gene,j_gene,abundance
CASGTPEATEAFF,TGTGCCAGCGGCACGCCCGAAGCCACTGAAGCTTTCTTT,-,TRBV7-6,TRBJ1-1,-
CASSYGNSPLHF,TGTGCCAGCAGTTACGGAAATTCACCCCTCCACTTT,-,TRBV6-2/TRBV6-3,TRBJ1-6,-
CASSVWDRGIYEQYF,TGTGCCAGCAGCGTCTGGGACAGGGGGATCTACGAGCAGTACTTC,TRBD1,TRBV9,TRBJ2-7,-
CASSHSGSYNEQFF,TGTGCCAGCAGCCATAGCGGTTCCTACAATGAGCAGTTCTTC,-,TRBV14,TRBJ2-1,many
CSVRQGDSPLHF,TGCAGCGTGAGACAGGGCGATTCACCCCTCCACTTT,TRBD1,TRBV29-1,TRBJ1-6,few
CASSQDGGRNQPQHF,TGCGCCAGCAGCCAAGATGGCGGACGCAATCAGCCCCAGCATTTT,-,TRBV4-3,TRBJ1-5,-
CASSPRTGKGTDTQYF,TGCGCCAGCAGCCCCCGGACAGGTAAGGGCACAGATACGCAGTATTTT,TRBD1,TRBV5-1,TRBJ2-3,-
CASSLGGEVLGGYTF,TGTGCCAGCAGCTTAGGCGGGGAGGTTCTCGGTGGCTACACCTTC,-,TRBV7-2,TRBJ1-2,few
CSAGSLAGGPKTQYF,TGCAGTGCTGGATCGCTAGCGGGGGGGCCTAAGACCCAGTACTTC,TRBD2,TRBV20-1,TRBJ2-5,-
CASSVAGGPYEQFF,TGTGCCAGCAGCGTAGCGGGGGGGCCGTATGAGCAGTTCTTC,TRBD2,TRBV9,TRBJ2-1,many
CASSLVLGYEQYF,TGTGCCAGCAGCTTAGTTTTGGGTTACGAGCAGTACTTC,-,TRBV7-9,TRBJ2-7,-
CASSHRGTNEQYF,TGTGCCAGCAGTCACAGGGGAACAAACGAGCAGTACTTC,TRBD1,TRBV7-8,TRBJ2-7,-
CASSVGGPTEAFF,TGTGCCAGCAGCGTAGGAGGTCCGACTGAAGCTTTCTTT,-,TRBV7-3,TRBJ1-1,-
CASSIQGYTEAFF,TGTGCCAGCAGCATACAGGGGTATACTGAAGCTTTCTTT,TRBD1,TRBV3-1,TRBJ1-1,few
CASSQDPILADTQYF,TGTGCCAGCAGCCAAGATCCGATCTTAGCCGATACGCAGTATTTT,-,TRBV14,TRBJ2-3,-
CASSQDRKGTDEQFF,TGCGCCAGCAGCCAAGATCGTAAGGGGACGGATGAGCAGTTCTTC,-,TRBV4-1,TRBJ2-1,once
CASSLAQGGGQPQHF,TGTGCCAGCAGTTTAGCGCAGGGTGGCGGGCAGCCCCAGCATTTT,-,TRBV12-3/TRBV12-4,TRBJ1-5,few
CASSQARENYGYTF,TGCGCCAGCAGCCAAGCGCGGGAGAACTATGGCTACACCTTC,-,TRBV4-3,TRBJ1-2,-
CASSYSGRAIGYEQYF,TGTGCCAGCAGTTACTCGGGGCGGGCCATCGGCTACGAGCAGTACTTC,-,TRBV6-5,TRBJ2-7,few
CSARELGESYEQYF,TGCAGTGCTAGAGAGCTAGGGGAGTCCTACGAGCAGTACTTC,-,TRBV20-1,TRBJ2-7,-
CASSPGDKAYEQYF,TGCGCCAGCAGCCCAGGGGATAAGGCCTACGAGCAGTACTTC,-,TRBV4-1,TRBJ2-7,few
CASRLLAGGPNIQYF,TGTGCCAGCAGGTTACTAGCGGGGGGGCCAAACATTCAGTACTTC,TRBD2,TRBV7-2,TRBJ2-4,few
CASSQGSAGSYNEQFF,TGCGCCAGCAGCCAAGGGTCGGCAGGCTCCTACAATGAGCAGTTCTTC,-,TRBV4-3,TRBJ2-1,-
CASSWGVTGELFF,TGTGCCAGCAGTTGGGGGGTCACCGGGGAGCTGTTTTTT,-,TRBV11-2,TRBJ2-2,few
CASSLGESKETQYF,TGCGCCAGCAGCTTGGGGGAGTCCAAAGAGACCCAGTACTTC,-,TRBV5-1,TRBJ2-5,many
CASTVRRTGGQETQYF,TGTGCCAGCACCGTCCGTAGAACCGGGGGGCAAGAGACCCAGTACTTC,TRBD2,TRBV25-1,TRBJ2-5,-
CATSRGGLAGTDTQYF,TGTGCCACCAGCAGGGGGGGACTAGCGGGGACAGATACGCAGTATTTT,TRBD2,TRBV15,TRBJ2-3,-
CSARDGTRVSKGYNEQFF,TGCAGTGCTAGAGATGGGACCAGAGTATCCAAGGGGTACAATGAGCAGTTCTTC,-,TRBV20-1,TRBJ2-1,few
CSVRQGSGYGYTF,TGCAGTGTTAGACAGGGGAGCGGCTATGGCTACACCTTC,TRBD1,TRBV20-1,TRBJ1-2,-
CASSLETGVETQYF,TGCGCCAGCAGCTTGGAGACAGGGGTGGAGACCCAGTACTTC,TRBD1,TRBV5-1,TRBJ2-5,few
CASSLADAPGF,TGTGCCAGCAGCTTAGCGGACGCTCCAGGCTTC,-,TRBV7-9,TRBJ2-1,once
CASSSRGPQVAKNIQYF,TGTGCCAGCAGTTCCCGAGGCCCCCAGGTAGCCAAAAACATTCAGTACTTC,-,TRBV12-3/TRBV12-4,TRBJ2-4,-
CASNPGHETPNSPLHF,TGCGCCAGCAATCCAGGACACGAAACACCTAATTCACCCCTCCACTTT,-,TRBV5-1,TRBJ1-6,-
CSASARGRGPYEQYF,TGCAGTGCTAGTGCTCGGGGCAGGGGACCCTACGAGCAGTACTTC,-,TRBV20-1,TRBJ2-7,-
CSAQEVVTDTQYF,TGCAGTGCCCAAGAGGTGGTCACAGATACGCAGTATTTT,-,TRBV20-1,TRBJ2-3,-
CANRRDSLEQYF,TGTGCCAACAGGAGGGACTCCCTTGAGCAGTACTTC,-,TRBV6-6,TRBJ2-4,-
CSVQAGGMGIQYF,TGCAGTGTCCAAGCGGGGGGGATGGGCATTCAGTACTTC,TRBD2,TRBV20-1,TRBJ2-4,few
CSASVWETYEQYF,TGCAGTGCTAGCGTGTGGGAAACCTACGAGCAGTACTTC,-,TRBV20-1,TRBJ2-7,-
CASSHDRSYEQYF,TGTGCCAGCAGTCATGACAGGAGCTACGAGCAGTACTTC,-,TRBV6-6,TRBJ2-7,few
CATRPGDKTGANVLTF,TGTGCCACCCGGCCAGGGGATAAAACTGGGGCCAACGTCCTGACTTTC,-,TRBV24-1,TRBJ2-6,-
CASSSGGKRNNSPLHF,TGTGCCAGCAGTTCAGGGGGCAAAAGAAATAATTCACCCCTCCACTTT,TRBD1,TRBV12-3/TRBV12-4,TRBJ1-6,-
CASRRTGTNQPQHF,TGTGCCAGCAGACGGACAGGGACTAATCAGCCCCAGCATTTT,TRBD1,TRBV6-5,TRBJ1-5,once
CASRLDTNTEAFF,TGTGCCAGCAGATTAGACACGAACACTGAAGCTTTCTTT,-,TRBV7-9,TRBJ1-1,-
CASRIASSSYNEQFF,TGTGCCAGCAGAATAGCGTCAAGCTCCTACAATGAGCAGTTCTTC,-,TRBV6-6,TRBJ2-1,-